This TCR beta chain was sequenced during a study of T cells in Graves' hyperthyroidism and ophthalmopathy. Study-level points and caveats: The majority of expanded thyroid clonotypes above 0.001 also appeared in blood.

This clonotype was observed a handful of times. Its cognate antigen is unknown. The length of the CDR3 is 13 residues. Germline CDR1 and CDR2: KGHDR and SFDVKD. V lost 5 bases, J lost 2 bases, and 6 bases lay in between. Each person with ophthalmopathy scored at least 3 on the Clinical Activity Score, reached NOSPECS grade 4 or higher, and had been ill under 3 months. Each diagnosis drew on symptoms, thyroxine, TRAb, thyroid ultrasound and orbital computed tomography findings. TCR beta CDR3 region amplification was performed from RNA transcripts. With the HTBI primer set, the TCR CDR3 went through a first round of RT-PCR. TCRdb re-derived calls from the multiplex PCR reads in MiXCR, one entry per CDR3 protein. The data hold hundreds of thousands of distinct CDR3 sequences, with roughly 14% observed a single time.

The chain joins TRBV24-1 to TRBJ1-3, with D perhaps matching TRBD1 (6 bases). This clonotype originated in a man aged 18 to 30 with Graves' ophthalmopathy. Sequencing was performed on blood. Written as DNA, the CDR3 is TGTGCCACCAGTGGGACAGCTGGAAACACCATATATTTT. Encoded protein: CATSGTAGNTIYF.